This TCR beta chain was found in a study of shared clonotypes between healthy human individuals. Terminally differentiated effector memory CD45RA+ cells were left out of the naive CD8 fraction, which was CD45RO-negative and positively selected for CCR7. The table came from immunoSEQ multiplex PCR; TCRdb's copy has only in-frame clones and leaves some out. The sample has about 2.1 million clones, over 85% seen once; the top ten hold about 1.7%. The CDR3 runs to 12 residues. Germline loops: CDR1 SEHNR, CDR2 FQNEAQ (reference sequence). The V end lost 2 bases, the J end lost 7 bases, and 8 bases lay between the germline ends.

This sequence originates from a man aged 18-30 years in good health. Some clones in this sample may be carry-over from other donors' samples. Sequenced input: naive CD8+ T cells from PBMCs. The rearrangement links TRBV7-9 to TRBJ1-2; no clear D. CDR3 DNA: TGTGCCAGCAGCTTAAGCGAGGCTGGCTACACCTTC. As protein: CASSLSEAGYTF.